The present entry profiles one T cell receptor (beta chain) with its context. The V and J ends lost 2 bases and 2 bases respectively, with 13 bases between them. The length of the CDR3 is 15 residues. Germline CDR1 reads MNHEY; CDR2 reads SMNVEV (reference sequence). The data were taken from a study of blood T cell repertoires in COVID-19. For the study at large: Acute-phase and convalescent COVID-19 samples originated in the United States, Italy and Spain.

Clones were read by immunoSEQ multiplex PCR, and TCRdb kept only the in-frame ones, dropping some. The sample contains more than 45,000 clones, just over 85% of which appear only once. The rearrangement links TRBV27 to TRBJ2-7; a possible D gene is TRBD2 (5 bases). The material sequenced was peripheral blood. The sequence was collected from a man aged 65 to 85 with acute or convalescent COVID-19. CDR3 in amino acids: CASSLKRKGTYEQYF. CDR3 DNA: TGTGCCAGCAGTTTAAAGCGGAAGGGAACCTACGAGCAGTACTTC.